This T cell receptor (beta chain) was documented in a study of CD8+CD57+ T cells in acquired aplastic anemia. In the study overall: 3 to 4 ug was the average amount of DNA from sorted CD4+ and CD8+ cells. Broader study findings: Patients were compared with controls for CD8+ Simpson's diversity, and no significant difference emerged.

TCR beta VDJ combinations and CDR3 sequences were profiled from genomic DNA. TCRdb recomputed calls from the reads with MiXCR, one row per CDR3 protein. The sample contains under 250,000 distinct CDR3 sequences, approximately 65% of which appear only once. Concerning this clonotype itself: Its antigen is still unknown.

In germline, CDR1 is SGDLS, CDR2 YYNGEE. The V segment lost 4 bases and the J segment 4 bases; nucleotides outside the gene matches: 10. The CDR3 is 15 amino acids. The sequenced patients had an expansion of CD8+CD57+ cells seen by flow cytometry. Blood samples were obtained from patients who had received no prior therapy. Material for sequencing was sorted CD4+, CD8+, or CD8+CD57+ T cells (not recorded which) from PBMCs. This chain links TRBV9 with TRBJ2-7; TRBD2 matches 8 bases. The TCR was taken from a human donor with aplastic anemia. Written as DNA, the CDR3 is TGTGCCAGCAGCCCCAGCGGGACTAGATTGTACGAGCAGTACTTC. Protein: CASSPSGTRLYEQYF.